This TCR beta chain was found in a study of cytomegalovirus exposure and HLA in healthy donors. Regarding the study as a whole: A prior analysis recorded that most TCR beta V segments were productive about 87% or about 30% of the time.

About this clone: The antigen is not known.

A multiplex PCR was run with 60 Vbeta primers and 13 Jbeta primers. Sequencing was performed with immunoSEQ multiplex PCR; in TCRdb, only in-frame clones are kept and a portion is missing. The data hold around 120,000 clones, with about four fifths observed a single time. This receptor was taken from a human donor in good health. The sample was PBMCs.

The CDR3 DNA is TGTGCCAGCCTAAACATTGATAGCGGGGGGCAAATATCGACCGGGGAGCTGTTTTTT. Its protein is CASLNIDSGGQISTGELFF. This sequence joins TRBV27 and TRBJ2-2; 10 nucleotides agree with TRBD2. Germline V gene data show CDR1 as MNHEY and CDR2 as SMNVEV (reference sequence). CDR3 length equals 19 residues. Germline trimming cut 8 bases from V and 5 bases from J; bases unmatched to any gene: 20.